These T cell receptor beta chains were read from a single sample in a study of cytomegalovirus exposure and HLA in healthy donors. The table came from immunoSEQ multiplex PCR; TCRdb's copy has only in-frame clones and leaves some out. The table lists 160,000 or so clones, 75% to 80% of them singletons. The sample taken for sequencing was PBMCs. These receptors were taken from a man in his forties in good health and CMV-seropositive. CDR3s include the opening cysteine and the closing phenylalanine or tryptophan. The size field is filled for only some rows; it gives once, few, many or a size class.

cdr3_aa: CASSASGQYSPLHF
v_call: TRBV6-5
j_call: TRBJ1-6
clone_size: once

cdr3_aa: CASGPQGANTEAFF
v_call: TRBV9
j_call: TRBJ1-1
clone_size: few

cdr3_aa: CASSGALGLAERGIF
v_call: TRBV6-1
j_call: TRBJ2-1
clone_size: .

cdr3_aa: CASSGSGTGGEKLFF
v_call: TRBV9
j_call: TRBJ1-4
clone_size: .

cdr3_aa: CASSDGDIGYGYTF
v_call: TRBV6-1
j_call: TRBJ1-2
clone_size: medium-sized

cdr3_aa: CASSFRTSGRAGETQYF
v_call: TRBV5-1
j_call: TRBJ2-5
clone_size: .

cdr3_aa: CASSPTGDLYNEQFF
v_call: TRBV9
j_call: TRBJ2-1
clone_size: .

cdr3_aa: CASSQGTVTDTQYF
v_call: TRBV4-1
j_call: TRBJ2-3
clone_size: .

cdr3_aa: CTSSQSQGARQPQHF
v_call: TRBV1
j_call: TRBJ1-5
clone_size: .

cdr3_aa: CASSPPGSGGRTDTQYF
v_call: TRBV18
j_call: TRBJ2-3
clone_size: .

cdr3_aa: CASSPATGGKGDTQYF
v_call: TRBV4-1
j_call: TRBJ2-3
clone_size: .

cdr3_aa: CASGTGSYTEAFF
v_call: TRBV19
j_call: TRBJ1-1
clone_size: .

cdr3_aa: CASSVPGQGSGELFF
v_call: TRBV11-2
j_call: TRBJ2-2
clone_size: few

cdr3_aa: CASSSSGTGRSEQFF
v_call: TRBV7-8
j_call: TRBJ2-1
clone_size: .

cdr3_aa: CASSEGLGTGLNEQYF
v_call: TRBV6-1
j_call: TRBJ2-7
clone_size: .

cdr3_aa: CASSPREAIGYTF
v_call: TRBV11-2
j_call: TRBJ1-2
clone_size: .

cdr3_aa: CASSGPGRREDIHEQFF
v_call: TRBV10-1
j_call: TRBJ2-1
clone_size: .

cdr3_aa: CASSLIGIPTYNEQFF
v_call: TRBV5-4
j_call: TRBJ2-1
clone_size: .

cdr3_aa: CASSIVQGNTGELFF
v_call: TRBV7-9
j_call: TRBJ2-2
clone_size: .

cdr3_aa: CASSPMRSTDTQYF
v_call: TRBV11-3
j_call: TRBJ2-3
clone_size: .

cdr3_aa: CASSSQTGAISGNTIYF
v_call: TRBV5-4
j_call: TRBJ1-3
clone_size: once